This T cell receptor beta chain appears in the sequencing data of a study of shared clonotypes between healthy human individuals. Study overall: A donor's plate count was three for CD4 naive and three for CD4 memory; CD8 naive had two and CD8 memory one.

Splitting the CD4+ cells yielded a CD45RA+ naive subset and a CD45RA-negative memory subset. The protocol was immunoSEQ multiplex PCR, while the TCRdb copy is restricted to in-frame clones and leaves out a portion. The sample shows millions of clones, about 95% of them seen only once. Trimming stripped 3 bases from V and 3 bases from J, with 5 bases between. Germline V gene sequence: CDR1 SEHNR, CDR2 FQNEAQ (reference sequence). The length of the CDR3 is 13 residues. The sample comprised naive CD4+ T cells sorted from blood. The sample's subset: CD45RA+ positively selected. The V and J genes are TRBV7-9 and TRBJ2-2; D not certain. This sequence was found in a man between 18 and 35 years old in good health. In DNA form, the CDR3 reads TGTGCCAGCAGCTTTAGTTACACCGGGGAGCTGTTTTTT. It yields the protein CASSFSYTGELFF.